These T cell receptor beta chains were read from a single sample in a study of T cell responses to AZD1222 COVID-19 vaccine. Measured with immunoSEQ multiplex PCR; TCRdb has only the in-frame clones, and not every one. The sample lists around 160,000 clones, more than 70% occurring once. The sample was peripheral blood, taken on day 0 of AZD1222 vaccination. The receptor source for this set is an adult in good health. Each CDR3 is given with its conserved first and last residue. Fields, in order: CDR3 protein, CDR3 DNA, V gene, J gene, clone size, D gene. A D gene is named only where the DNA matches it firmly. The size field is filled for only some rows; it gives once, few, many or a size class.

cdr3_aa: CASSQGPYYEQYF; cdr3_nt: TGCGCCAGCAGTCAGGGTCCATACTACGAGCAGTACTTC; v_call: TRBV10-1; j_call: TRBJ2-7; clone_size: -; d_call: -
cdr3_aa: CATSGTGWDDTQYF; cdr3_nt: TGTGCCACCAGCGGGACAGGGTGGGACGATACGCAGTATTTT; v_call: TRBV24-1; j_call: TRBJ2-3; clone_size: -; d_call: TRBD1
cdr3_aa: CASRPIRLNTEQYF; cdr3_nt: TGTGCCAGCAGGCCCATCCGACTGAATACCGAGCAGTACTTC; v_call: TRBV11-2; j_call: TRBJ2-7; clone_size: -; d_call: -
cdr3_aa: CASNGLLRGPREAFF; cdr3_nt: TGTGCCAGCAACGGGCTTCTGAGGGGGCCTCGGGAAGCTTTCTTT; v_call: TRBV21-1; j_call: TRBJ1-1; clone_size: once; d_call: -
cdr3_aa: CASGLQYTGELFF; cdr3_nt: TGTGCTAGTGGTTTGCAGTACACCGGGGAGCTGTTTTTT; v_call: TRBV12-5; j_call: TRBJ2-2; clone_size: few; d_call: -
cdr3_aa: CASTSGISTDTQYF; cdr3_nt: TGTGCCAGTACCTCCGGGATCTCCACAGATACGCAGTATTTT; v_call: TRBV19; j_call: TRBJ2-3; clone_size: -; d_call: -
cdr3_aa: CASSLGVLAGGPQYNEQFF; cdr3_nt: TGTGCCAGCAGCTTAGGGGTTCTAGCGGGGGGCCCACAGTACAATGAGCAGTTCTTC; v_call: TRBV7-9; j_call: TRBJ2-1; clone_size: -; d_call: TRBD2
cdr3_aa: CASSFAGMNTEAFF; cdr3_nt: TGTGCCAGCAGCTTCGCAGGGATGAACACTGAAGCTTTCTTT; v_call: TRBV7-9; j_call: TRBJ1-1; clone_size: -; d_call: -
cdr3_aa: CASSLQRRGGYTF; cdr3_nt: TGTGCCAGCAGTCTCCAAAGGCGGGGAGGCTACACCTTC; v_call: TRBV27; j_call: TRBJ1-2; clone_size: -; d_call: -
cdr3_aa: CASSPRGTGFTYEQYF; cdr3_nt: TGTGCCAGCAGCCCCCGGGGGACAGGGTTTACCTACGAGCAGTACTTC; v_call: TRBV11-2; j_call: TRBJ2-7; clone_size: -; d_call: TRBD1
cdr3_aa: CASSSNPGQPQHF; cdr3_nt: TGTGCCAGCAGCTCAAACCCAGGTCAGCCCCAGCATTTT; v_call: TRBV9; j_call: TRBJ1-5; clone_size: -; d_call: -
cdr3_aa: CASSLDPGFPPNTEAFF; cdr3_nt: TGCGCCAGCAGCCTCGACCCCGGTTTCCCCCCGAACACTGAAGCTTTCTTT; v_call: TRBV5-1; j_call: TRBJ1-1; clone_size: -; d_call: -
cdr3_aa: CASSQEQKQGDNQPQHF; cdr3_nt: TGTGCCAGCAGCCAAGAACAAAAGCAGGGGGACAATCAGCCCCAGCATTTT; v_call: TRBV4-2; j_call: TRBJ1-5; clone_size: once; d_call: TRBD1